These T cell receptor beta chains were read from a single sample in a study of glioma-infiltrating T cells after dendritic cell vaccination. Some clones are missing from TCRdb's copy, which holds only in-frame ones; the method was immunoSEQ multiplex PCR. The table has about 58,000 clones, over 65% seen once; the top ten hold approximately 8.9%. Here the sequenced sample was blood, taken after dendritic cell vaccination. All receptors come from a human donor with glioblastoma. CDR3s include the opening cysteine and the closing phenylalanine or tryptophan. Each record gives: V gene, J gene, clone size, D gene, CDR3 DNA, CDR3 protein. The D gene is left open where the match is weak. Expanded clones are given a class, and other clones once, few, many or no size at all.

>TRBV19|TRBJ2-1|NA|TRBD2
TGTGCCAGTAACTGGGGCGGGGGGGCCAATGAGCAGTTCTTC
CASNWGGGANEQFF
>TRBV19|TRBJ1-1|NA|NA
TGTGCCAGTAGTATGCCCAGGGGCAAATGGGACACTGAAGCTTTCTTT
CASSMPRGKWDTEAFF
>TRBV5-4|TRBJ1-1|NA|NA
TGTGCCAGCAGCTTGGCAGGGGACACTGAAGCTTTCTTT
CASSLAGDTEAFF
>TRBV4-2|TRBJ2-7|NA|NA
TGTGCCAGCAGCCAAGGAAGAGGAGGCTACGCGTTGTCCTACGAGCAGTACTTC
CASSQGRGGYALSYEQYF
>TRBV7-8|TRBJ2-1|NA|TRBD1
TGTGCCAGCAGCCTCCTGAAAGGGACAGGTTACAATGAGCAGTTCTTC
CASSLLKGTGYNEQFF
>TRBV30|TRBJ1-2|few|NA
TGTGCCTGGAACTTACCCGGGACACATCACTATGGCTACACCTTC
CAWNLPGTHHYGYTF
>TRBV30|TRBJ2-7|NA|NA
TGTGCCTGGACAGACTCCTACGAGCAGTACTTC
CAWTDSYEQYF
>TRBV28|TRBJ2-3|NA|NA
TGTGCCAGCAGTTTGATGGGCGCAGATACGCAGTATTTT
CASSLMGADTQYF
>TRBV5-1|TRBJ2-3|NA|TRBD1
TGCGCCAGCAGGGGGACAGTGGTTTTCACAGATACGCAGTATTTT
CASRGTVVFTDTQYF
>TRBV30|TRBJ2-7|NA|TRBD1
TGTGCCTGGAGGACAGGGTCCTACGAGCAGTACTTC
CAWRTGSYEQYF
>TRBV15|TRBJ1-1|NA|TRBD1
TGTGCCACCAGCAGGACGACAGGGCGGATAACTGAAGCTTTCTTT
CATSRTTGRITEAFF
>TRBV12-5|TRBJ2-1|NA|TRBD2
TGTGCTAGTGGTTTGGTACTAGGGACTAGCGAAGGGAATGAGCAGTTCTTC
CASGLVLGTSEGNEQFF
>TRBV15|TRBJ2-3|NA|NA
TGTGCCACCAGCAGAGGGGCGACGAGCACAGATACGCAGTATTTT
CATSRGATSTDTQYF
>TRBV6-1|TRBJ2-7|NA|NA
TGTGCCAGCACTCTTTTTGCGCACGAGCAGTACTTC
CASTLFAHEQYF
>TRBV5-1|TRBJ1-1|once|NA
TGCGCCAGCAGCAGGGACACCGGCACTGAAGCTTTCTTT
CASSRDTGTEAFF
>TRBV7-9|TRBJ2-1|NA|NA
TGTGCCAGCAGCTTAAGGCAGGCCGTCGGCTCCTACAATGAGCAGTTCTTC
CASSLRQAVGSYNEQFF
>TRBV9|TRBJ1-1|NA|NA
TGTGCCAGCAGCTCGACAGGGAACACTGAAGCTTTCTTT
CASSSTGNTEAFF
>TRBV7-6|TRBJ2-5|NA|TRBD2
TGTGCCAGCAGCCTAAGGCGTAGTAGCGGGGGGGTTCAAGAGACCCAGTACTTC
CASSLRRSSGGVQETQYF
>TRBV12-5|TRBJ2-2|NA|TRBD1
TGTGCTAGTGGTTTGGTACTGGGACAGGGGGAGGTCGGGGAGCTGTTTTTT
CASGLVLGQGEVGELFF
>TRBV2|TRBJ2-1|NA|NA
TGTGCCAGCAGGAACAGGATCCACAATGAGCAGTTCTTC
CASRNRIHNEQFF
>TRBV6-5|TRBJ2-7|NA|TRBD2
TGTGCCAGCAGCGGGACTAGCGGGGGGGGGTACGAGCAGTACTTC
CASSGTSGGGYEQYF
>TRBV4-1|TRBJ2-7|NA|TRBD1
TGCGCCAGCAGCCAGGGACAGGGTTGGGAGCAGTACTTC
CASSQGQGWEQYF
>TRBV11-2|TRBJ2-7|NA|TRBD1
TGTGCCAGCAGACAGGGGATCGAGCAGTACTTC
CASRQGIEQYF
>TRBV28|TRBJ1-2|NA|NA
TGTGCCAGCAGTTTCACGGTTAACTATGGCTACACCTTC
CASSFTVNYGYTF
>TRBV27|TRBJ1-1|NA|TRBD1
TGTGCCAGCAGGACAGGGATGGCTGAAGCTTTCTTT
CASRTGMAEAFF
>TRBV28|TRBJ2-6|NA|NA
TGTGCCAGCAGTTTAGGCCCCTCACGGACAGGGGCCAACGTCCTGACTTTC
CASSLGPSRTGANVLTF
>TRBV5-4|TRBJ2-5|once|NA
TGTGCCAGCAGCTTGGTCGGGGTTGGGCAGTACTTC
CASSLVGVGQYF
>TRBV7-9|TRBJ2-2|NA|NA
TGTGCCAGCAGCTTGGGCGGGGCGAACACCGGGGAGCTGTTTTTT
CASSLGGANTGELFF
>TRBV11-1|TRBJ1-2|NA|NA
TGTGCCAGCAGCCCCACGAGGGCAGCTCTTGGCTACACCTTC
CASSPTRAALGYTF
>TRBV29-1|TRBJ1-2|NA|NA
TGCAGCGTTGACGGGGCATGGGGGCTGAACTATGGCTACACCTTC
CSVDGAWGLNYGYTF
>TRBV27|TRBJ2-7|NA|TRBD2
TGTGCCAGCAGCTCATATCCAGCGGGGGCCACCTACGAGCAGTACTTC
CASSSYPAGATYEQYF
>TRBV30|TRBJ1-2|NA|TRBD1
TGTGCCTGGAGTGTACAGGGGAGCTATGGCTACACCTTC
CAWSVQGSYGYTF
>TRBV7-2|TRBJ2-2|few|NA
TGTGCCAGCAGCTTAAGGGGCCGCACCGGGGAGCTGTTTTTT
CASSLRGRTGELFF
>TRBV4-2|TRBJ2-3|NA|NA
TGTGCCAGCAGCCCAGGAACGGGGAATACGCAGTATTTT
CASSPGTGNTQYF
>TRBV30|TRBJ1-5|NA|TRBD1
TGTGCCTGGAGTGACGGACAGGTTACCACCCGCAATCAGCCCCAGCATTTT
CAWSDGQVTTRNQPQHF
>TRBV19|TRBJ2-7|NA|TRBD1
TGTGCCAGTAGTACAATTACAGGGGGCGAGCAGTACTTC
CASSTITGGEQYF
>TRBV29-1|TRBJ2-3|NA|NA
TGCAGCGAGCTGGCCCAGGATGGGCATGGAGATACGCAGTATTTT
CSELAQDGHGDTQYF
>TRBV27|TRBJ2-3|NA|NA
TGTGCCAGCAGTTCCACGGGTGGTCTGGGTACGCAGTATTTT
CASSSTGGLGTQYF
>TRBV5-4|TRBJ1-2|once|TRBD1
TGTGCCAGCAGCGACAGGGGGCTCGATGGCTACACCTTC
CASSDRGLDGYTF
>TRBV9|TRBJ2-2|NA|NA
TGTGCCAGCAGCGATCGGGGGGCCGGTCGCACCGGGGAGCTGTTTTTT
CASSDRGAGRTGELFF
>TRBV30|TRBJ1-5|few|TRBD1
TGTGCCTGGAGTGCCAGGACAGGTTCGCAGCCCCAGCATTTT
CAWSARTGSQPQHF
>TRBV28|TRBJ2-7|once|TRBD2
TGTGCCAGCAGTTCCCCCCCGGGGGGGGGTGGCTACGAGCAGTACTTC
CASSSPPGGGGYEQYF
>TRBV25-1|TRBJ2-6|NA|NA
TGTGCCAGCAGTGGGGGGGACAGCCGGGGCTCTGGGGCCAACGTCCTGACTTTC
CASSGGDSRGSGANVLTF
>TRBV11-2|TRBJ2-3|NA|TRBD2
TGTGCCAGCAGCTTATCGCGGGGGATTGGTGATACGCAGTATTTT
CASSLSRGIGDTQYF
>TRBV13|TRBJ2-1|NA|TRBD2
TGTGCCAGCAGCTCAATAGCGGGGGAAAACTACAATGAGCAGTTCTTC
CASSSIAGENYNEQFF
>TRBV11-3|TRBJ2-5|NA|TRBD2
TGTGCCAGCAGCTTCCTTCGCGGGGGGGCCGACGGAGAGACCCAGTACTTC
CASSFLRGGADGETQYF
>TRBV28|TRBJ2-5|once|TRBD2
TGTGCCAGCAGCCCTTTGGTCGGCGGGGGGGACCAAGAGACCCAGTACTTC
CASSPLVGGGDQETQYF
>TRBV11-1|TRBJ2-7|NA|TRBD2
TGTGCCAGCAGCCCGCAGCGGGGATCCCCCTACCTCGAGCAGTACTTC
CASSPQRGSPYLEQYF
>TRBV7-3|TRBJ2-4|NA|NA
TGTGCCAGCAGTAACCAGAGAGGAAACATTCAGTACTTC
CASSNQRGNIQYF
>TRBV10-2|TRBJ2-1|once|NA
TGCGCCAGCAGTGAGTCCGGCGGGGTTTACAATGAGCAGTTCTTC
CASSESGGVYNEQFF
>TRBV7-6|TRBJ2-7|once|TRBD1
TGTGCCAGCAGCTTGCGAACCGGGACAGAGAGTAAGCAGTACTTC
CASSLRTGTESKQYF
>TRBV6-5|TRBJ2-7|NA|TRBD1
TGTGCCAGCAGTAAGCGAGGGACAGGCTACGAGCAGTACTTC
CASSKRGTGYEQYF
>TRBV5-4|TRBJ2-2|medium-sized|NA
TGTGCCAGCAGCTTGGAAACGGACACCGGGGAGCTGTTTTTT
CASSLETDTGELFF
>TRBV9|TRBJ2-2|NA|TRBD2
TGTGCCAGCAGTTCACTAGCGGGGGGATTCCCCGGGGAGCTGTTTTTT
CASSSLAGGFPGELFF
>TRBV5-6|TRBJ2-1|NA|NA
TGTGCCAGCAGCTCAGGAATGGGGGGTTTCAATGAGCAGTTCTTC
CASSSGMGGFNEQFF
>TRBV10-1|TRBJ2-3|NA|TRBD2
TGCGCCAGCAGTGTCTTATTTAAGCGGGGGGCCGGGGGAGATACGCAGTATTTT
CASSVLFKRGAGGDTQYF
>TRBV7-2|TRBJ2-5|once|TRBD2
TGTGCCAGCAGCTTCAGACTAGCGGGGACAGAGACCCAGTACTTC
CASSFRLAGTETQYF
>TRBV11-2|TRBJ2-5|NA|NA
TGTGCCAGCAGCTTACAGACAGGAACACAAGAGACCCAGTACTTC
CASSLQTGTQETQYF
>TRBV5-6|TRBJ2-3|NA|NA
TGTGCCAGCAGTGACTACGGCGGGGGCACAGATACGCAGTATTTT
CASSDYGGGTDTQYF
>TRBV27|TRBJ1-1|NA|NA
TGTGCCAGCAGTTTACGGGGGACCGGGGGGCCCACATTAGGTGAAGCTTTCTTT
CASSLRGTGGPTLGEAFF